This T cell receptor beta chain was documented in a study of neurological immune-mediated disorders. Via MiXCR, TCRdb re-called the 5' RACE reads, giving one row per CDR3 protein. The table lists about 66,000 distinct CDR3 sequences, 4.5% to 5.5% of them singletons. V lost 2 bases, J lost 6 bases, and 14 bases lay in between. CDR3 length: 15 residues. CDR1 is ENHRY and CDR2 is SYGVKD in the germline V gene. The TCR originated in a man aged 25-40 years with multiple sclerosis. Input material: PBMCs. The J gene is TRBJ2-1, the V gene TRBV10-3; D ambiguous. The CDR3 loop is CAISESSGFINEQFF. The CDR3 DNA sequence: TGTGCCATCAGTGAGAGTTCGGGTTTTATCAATGAGCAGTTCTTC.